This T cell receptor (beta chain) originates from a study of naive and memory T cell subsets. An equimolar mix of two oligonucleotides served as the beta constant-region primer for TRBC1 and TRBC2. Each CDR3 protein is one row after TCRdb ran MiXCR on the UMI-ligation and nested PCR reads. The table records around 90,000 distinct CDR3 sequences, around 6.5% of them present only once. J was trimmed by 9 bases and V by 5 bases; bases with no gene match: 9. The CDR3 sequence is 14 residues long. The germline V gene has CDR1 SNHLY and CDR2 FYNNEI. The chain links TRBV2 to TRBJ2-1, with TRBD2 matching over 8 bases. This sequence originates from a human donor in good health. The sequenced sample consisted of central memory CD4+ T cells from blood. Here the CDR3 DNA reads TGTGCCAGCAGTCCCCAGCGGGGGCAGAGTGAGCAGTTCTTC. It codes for CASSPQRGQSEQFF.